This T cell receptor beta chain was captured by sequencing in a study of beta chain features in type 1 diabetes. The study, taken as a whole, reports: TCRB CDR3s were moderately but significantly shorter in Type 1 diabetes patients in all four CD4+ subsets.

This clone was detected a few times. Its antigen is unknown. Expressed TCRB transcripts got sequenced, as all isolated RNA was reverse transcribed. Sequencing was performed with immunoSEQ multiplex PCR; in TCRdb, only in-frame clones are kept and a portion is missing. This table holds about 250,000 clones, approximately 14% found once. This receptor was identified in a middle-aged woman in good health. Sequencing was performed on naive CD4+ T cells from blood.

In DNA, the CDR3 is TGTGCCAGCAGTTTGGCGGCTATGGAGCAGTTCTTC. The encoded protein is CASSLAAMEQFF. The chain joins TRBV28 to TRBJ2-1; D call uncertain. CDR3 length: 12 residues. Trimming removed 3 bases from V and 10 bases from J, with 10 bases in between. Germline-derived CDR1 and CDR2 are MDHEN and SYDVKM.